One and the same sample provided the 5 T cell receptor beta chains below, sequenced in a study of blood T cell repertoires in COVID-19. Method: immunoSEQ multiplex PCR; TCRdb's copy keeps in-frame clones and lacks some. The sample carries around 140,000 clones, around 90% recorded once. Sequenced sample: PBMCs or T cells enriched from blood (not recorded which). Receptor source: a woman aged 40 to 50 who had been exposed to COVID-19.

The gene calls are TRBV19 and TRBJ2-1, with 10 bases identical to TRBD2. The CDR3 covers 16 residues. Trimming removed 7 bases from V and 5 bases from J; junction bases left unmatched: 11. From germline, CDR1 is LNHDA and CDR2 SQIVND (reference sequence). The CDR3 spells CASMGGSLAGDNEQFF. The CDR3 coding sequence is TGTGCCAGTATGGGGGGCTCTCTAGCGGGAGACAATGAGCAGTTCTTC.

This chain connects TRBV19 to TRBJ2-6, with a possible D match to TRBD1 (6 bases). This CDR3 spans 17 amino acids. V was trimmed by 3 bases and J by 0 bases, leaving 12 bases between them. CDR1 LNHDA and CDR2 SQIVND come from the germline V gene (reference sequence). Here the CDR3 reads CASSITGTYSGANVLTF. The CDR3 bases are TGTGCCAGTAGTATCACAGGGACGTACTCTGGGGCCAACGTCCTGACTTTC. The full variable domain, rest sourced from reference TRBV19 and TRBJ2-6, is DGGITQSPKYLFRKEGQNVTLSCEQNLNHDAMYWYRQDPGQGLRLIYYSQIVNDFQKGDIAEGYSVSREKKESFPLTVTSAQKNPTAFYLCASSITGTYSGANVLTFGAGSRLTVL.

The chain recombines TRBV5-1 with TRBJ1-1; 9 bases agree with TRBD1. This CDR3 is built from 14 residues. Germline CDR1 reads SGHRS; CDR2 reads YFSETQ. V shed 9 bases, J shed 1 base, and the junction held 7 bases outside the gene matches. CDR3 DNA: TGCGCCACTGGGACAGGGCTTACGAACACTGAAGCTTTCTTT. Its protein is CATGTGLTNTEAFF.

The chain employs TRBV29-1 and TRBJ1-1, with D hard to call. CDR1 SQVTM and CDR2 ANQGSEA come from the germline V gene. The CDR3 covers 12 residues. The V end was cut by 6 bases, the J end by 1 base, with 9 bases between. CDR3: CSVGGGNTEAFF. CDR3 sequence (DNA): TGCAGCGTCGGTGGCGGGAACACTGAAGCTTTCTTT.

This clone appeared once. The chain uses TRBV10-3 and TRBJ2-1; weak D call: TRBD2 (5 bases). Germline loops: CDR1 ENHRY, CDR2 SYGVKD. The CDR3 sequence is 14 residues long. V gave up 0 bases and J gave up 5 bases, with 8 bases separating them. CDR3 loop: CAISESRRDNEQFF. CDR3 nucleotide sequence: TGTGCCATCAGTGAGTCCCGGCGGGACAATGAGCAGTTCTTC.